Listed below are T cell receptor beta chains from one sample, sequenced in a study of blood T cell repertoires in COVID-19. TCRdb keeps only in-frame clones here, not all; method: immunoSEQ multiplex PCR. The table includes roughly 250,000 clones, approximately 84% detected once. Sequenced input: peripheral blood. Source of these receptors: a person between 70 and 80 years old with COVID-19, enrolled during active disease. The CDR3 runs from the conserved cysteine through the conserved F or W. Each record gives: V gene, CDR3 length, CDR3 protein.

V: TRBV7-6; length: 17; CDR3: CASSLASAGGRISTQYF
V: TRBV14; length: 15; CDR3: CASSHQAGGRAEQYF
V: TRBV5-1; length: 13; CDR3: CASSLELGYEQYF
V: TRBV28; length: 16; CDR3: CASSLSGTGANSPLHF
V: TRBV14; length: 15; CDR3: CASSQEDQGVSPLHF
V: TRBV12-3/TRBV12-4; length: 12; CDR3: CASSSGRTEAFF
V: TRBV3-1/TRBV3-2; length: 15; CDR3: CASSLEALLQETQYF
V: TRBV7-2; length: 16; CDR3: CASSLATSGSSYEQYF
V: TRBV6-1; length: 14; CDR3: CASSEDEPGWAQYF
V: TRBV4-3; length: 16; CDR3: CASSQNQGRGTYEQYF
V: TRBV7-2; length: 14; CDR3: CASSLSSGEAEQFF
V: TRBV6-2/TRBV6-3; length: 17; CDR3: CASSRGTVHSGANVLTF
V: TRBV2; length: 14; CDR3: CATPGGLATEEQFF
V: TRBV7-2; length: 16; CDR3: CTSSVPRTGVGSPLHF
V: TRBV7-8; length: 14; CDR3: CASSLALAHQPQHF
V: TRBV27; length: 14; CDR3: CASSWGQGQETQYF
V: TRBV29-1; length: 15; CDR3: CSVSFSGKSDNEQFF
V: TRBV5-1; length: 14; CDR3: CASSLSGFNEKLFF
V: TRBV19; length: 13; CDR3: CASSIGANTEAFF
V: TRBV11-2; length: 14; CDR3: CASSPGGPTDTQYF
V: TRBV18; length: 16; CDR3: CASSPSRGGNSNEQFF
V: TRBV7-6; length: 13; CDR3: CASSFQRGPEQFF
V: TRBV4-1; length: 16; CDR3: CASSHGQGGTNEKLFF
V: TRBV2; length: 16; CDR3: CASSELGTSGHNEQFF
V: TRBV18; length: 14; CDR3: CASSLGQSNQPQHF
V: TRBV7-9; length: 15; CDR3: CASSLASGSEEKLFF
V: TRBV7-2; length: 14; CDR3: CASSQGDRQEKLFF
V: TRBV15; length: 15; CDR3: CATSRGQNSNQPQHF
V: TRBV2; length: 11; CDR3: CASAQGIGYTF
V: TRBV19; length: 12; CDR3: CASSKGAQPQHF
V: TRBV21-1; length: 14; CDR3: CARPEGGRTDTQYF
V: TRBV9; length: 14; CDR3: CASSPRVDTGELFF
V: TRBV6-6; length: 15; CDR3: CASSSPGTGGHEQYF
V: TRBV28; length: 15; CDR3: CASSLPRGSTGELFF
V: TRBV6-5; length: 15; CDR3: CASSLDRGSTDTQYF
V: TRBV6-5; length: 15; CDR3: CASSRWAGTGQPQHF
V: TRBV7-3; length: 12; CDR3: CASSPGTDTQYF
V: TRBV7-6; length: 16; CDR3: CASSLEVRVRQQTQYF
V: TRBV21-1; length: 17; CDR3: CASSKGGRGSCSYEQYF
V: TRBV19; length: 15; CDR3: CASSIPTGLTEKLFF
V: TRBV5-5; length: 15; CDR3: CASSLGTLSNQPQHF
V: TRBV28; length: 15; CDR3: CASSLPVTGGTEAFF
V: TRBV7-9; length: 13; CDR3: CASSLFQNYGYTF
V: TRBV4-1; length: 15; CDR3: CASSPTLTGSGPQHF
V: TRBV5-1; length: 15; CDR3: CASSYTSGNTGELFF
V: TRBV30; length: 16; CDR3: CAWLIAGAQGNQPQHF
V: TRBV7-8; length: 13; CDR3: CASSLIDSPARFF